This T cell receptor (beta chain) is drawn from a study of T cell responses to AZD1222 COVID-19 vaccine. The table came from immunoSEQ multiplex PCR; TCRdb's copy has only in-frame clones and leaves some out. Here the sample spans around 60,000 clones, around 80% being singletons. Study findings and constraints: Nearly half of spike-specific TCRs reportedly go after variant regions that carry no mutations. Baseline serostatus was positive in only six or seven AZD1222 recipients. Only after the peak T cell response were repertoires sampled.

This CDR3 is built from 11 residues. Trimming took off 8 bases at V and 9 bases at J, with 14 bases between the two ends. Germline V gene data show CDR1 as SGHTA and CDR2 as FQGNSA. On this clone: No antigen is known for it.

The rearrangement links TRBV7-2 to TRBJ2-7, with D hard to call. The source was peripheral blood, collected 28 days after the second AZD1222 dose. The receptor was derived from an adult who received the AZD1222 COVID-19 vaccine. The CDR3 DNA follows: TGTGCCAGCTCACTCTCCCGGGCGCAGTACTTC. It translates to CASSLSRAQYF.